Below are 32 T cell receptor beta chains sequenced from a single sample in a study of blood T cell repertoires in COVID-19. Sequencing used immunoSEQ multiplex PCR; TCRdb keeps in-frame clones, though not all of them. The sample has 200,000 to 250,000 clones, around three quarters seen once. The sequencing sample was made of peripheral blood. These receptors came from a woman aged 70-85 years with acute or convalescent COVID-19.

V gene TRBV20-1 combines with J gene TRBJ2-3; D not resolved. The length of the CDR3 is 11 residues. Trimming took off 5 bases at V and 8 bases at J, with 11 bases between the two ends. Germline assignment: CDR1 DFQATT and CDR2 SNEGSKA (reference sequence). CDR3 protein: CSAPLRGTQYF. CDR3 DNA: TGCAGTGCTCCCTTGCGCGGTACGCAGTATTTT.

The V and J genes are TRBV2 and TRBJ1-2; D remains unclear. The CDR3 is 14 residues long. V was pared by 7 bases and J by 3 bases, with 15 bases between. Germline V gene sequence: CDR1 SNHLY, CDR2 FYNNEI. CDR3 sequence: CASILDRVHYGYTF. The CDR3 bases are TGTGCCAGCATCCTCGACCGGGTCCACTATGGCTACACCTTC.

This chain connects TRBV19 to TRBJ2-1; 10 nucleotides align to TRBD1. After removal of 5 bases from V and 7 bases from J, the junction contained 14 bases not matched to a gene. Germline V gene lookup returns CDR1 LNHDA and CDR2 SQIVND (reference sequence). The CDR3 runs to 17 residues. As DNA, the CDR3 is TGTGCCAGTAGTCCAAACGTGGGACAGGGGAGTTGGAATGAGCAGTTCTTC. It translates to CASSPNVGQGSWNEQFF.

The CDR3 protein is CASSYSTGPGELFF. Here the CDR3 DNA reads TGTGCCAGCAGTTACTCGACAGGTCCCGGGGAGCTGTTTTTT. The chain has TRBV6-6 and TRBJ2-2, with D tentatively TRBD1 (6 bases). Trimming shortened V by 0 bases and J by 6 bases, and 8 bases separated the two germline ends. Germline V gene lookup returns CDR1 MNHNY and CDR2 SVGAGI (reference sequence). This CDR3 spans 14 amino acids.

CDR3 sequence reads: CSVRRDREDQYF. The CDR3 bases are TGCAGCGTTCGAAGGGACAGGGAGGACCAGTACTTC. The V and J genes are TRBV29-1 and TRBJ2-5; 9 bases match TRBD1. The ends lost 5 bases at V and 10 bases at J; junction bases unmatched: 8. CDR1 and CDR2 (germline): SQVTM, ANQGSEA. The CDR3 runs to 12 residues. The variable domain in full, with the rest retrieved from reference TRBV29-1 and TRBJ2-5, is SAVISQKPSRDICQRGTSLTIQCQVDSQVTMMFWYRQQPGQSLTLIATANQGSEATYESGFVIDKFPISRPNLTFSTLTVSNMSPEDSSIYLCSVRRDREDQYFGPGTRLLVL.

This chain uses TRBV5-1 with TRBJ2-3; D possibly corresponds to TRBD2 (6 bases). CDR1 and CDR2 from the germline V gene are SGHRS and YFSETQ. Deletions cut 6 bases from V and 0 bases from J, with 17 bases between. The CDR3 covers 16 residues. The CDR3 region has the DNA TGCGCCAGCACCGAATCGACTAGTTTTAGCACAGATACGCAGTATTTT. Protein product: CASTESTSFSTDTQYF.

This clone was picked up a small number of times. This chain uses TRBV15 with TRBJ2-4; a possible D gene is TRBD2 (5 bases). Trimming left V 0 bases short and J 0 bases short, with 15 bases between. Germline CDR1 is LNHNV and CDR2 is YYDKDF (reference sequence). The CDR3 totals 18 residues. CDR3: CATSRDMDGGLAKNIQYF. The CDR3 DNA reads TGTGCCACCAGCAGAGATATGGACGGAGGTCTAGCCAAAAACATTCAGTACTTC.

This clone was counted once. The rearrangement uses TRBV11-2 and TRBJ2-5; TRBD1 aligns across 8 bases. This CDR3 comprises 14 residues. V was pared by 5 bases and J by 2 bases, with 4 bases of the junction left unmatched. Germline lookup yields CDR1 SGHAT and CDR2 FQNNGV. The CDR3 here is CASSGGQGQETQYF. CDR3 bases: TGTGCCAGCAGCGGCGGACAGGGTCAAGAGACCCAGTACTTC.

J is TRBJ2-5 and V is TRBV4-1; a weak D match, TRBD1 (6 bases). V lost 4 bases and J lost 2, with 11 bases in between. Germline lookup yields CDR1 MGHRA and CDR2 YSYEKL. The CDR3 totals 14 residues. CDR3 sequence: CASSPYTGQETQYF. CDR3 nucleotide sequence: TGCGCCAGCAGCCCCTACACAGGGCAAGAGACCCAGTACTTC.

This sequence joins TRBV7-8 and TRBJ2-1, with 7 bases fitting TRBD2. CDR1 and CDR2 from the germline V gene are SGHVS and FQNEAQ. This CDR3 has 17 amino acids. The V gene end was trimmed by 7 bases and the J gene end by 2 bases; junction bases not matched to a gene: 14. DNA of the CDR3: TGTGCCAGCACCCCCCGAGCGGCGGGGGAGGCCTACAATGAGCAGTTCTTC. Translated: CASTPRAAGEAYNEQFF.

A remark on this clone: The sample contains more than one DNA sequence encoding this CDR3. This chain joins TRBV7-8 and TRBJ2-7, with D possibly TRBD2 on 5 matching bases. The V end was cut by 11 bases, the J end by 1 base, with 12 bases between. This CDR3 has 12 amino acids. Germline values: CDR1 SGHVS, CDR2 FQNEAQ. CDR3 DNA: TGTGCCTCCTCAACTAGTTCCTACGAGCAGTACTTC. Protein sequence: CASSTSSYEQYF.

The J gene is TRBJ2-7, the V gene TRBV19; TRBD2 might be the D (6 bases). This CDR3 is built from 16 residues. Germline values: CDR1 LNHDA, CDR2 SQIVND (reference sequence). Trimming removed 7 bases from V and 2 bases from J, with 21 bases in between. In nucleotides, the CDR3 is TGTGCCAGTAACCCCCGATCCGGAGGGCCTCCCTACGAGCAGTACTTC. This gives the protein CASNPRSGGPPYEQYF.

This clone was recorded once. The junction departs from the called germline gene at one end, perhaps through a read error. CDR3 bases: TGTGCCAGCAGTCAAGCTGGAACGGGGACTGGCTATGGCTACACCTTC. It codes for CASSQAGTGTGYGYTF. The chain has TRBV6-1 and TRBJ1-2, with a tentative D call TRBD1 (5 bases). Germline CDR1 MNHNS, CDR2 SASEGT. This CDR3 contains 16 residues.

The V call is TRBV7-9, the J call TRBJ2-1; 7 bases fit TRBD2. V gave up 5 bases and J gave up 7 bases; unmatched junction bases: 5. There are 13 residues in the CDR3. Germline values: CDR1 SEHNR, CDR2 FQNEAQ (reference sequence). In nucleotides, the CDR3 is TGTGCCAGCAGCGGACTAGGCGGGAATGAGCAGTTCTTC. This translates into CASSGLGGNEQFF.

Only a few counts were recorded for this clone. The V gene is TRBV4-3, the J gene TRBJ2-5, with a weak D call TRBD1 (5 bases). Looked up from germline, CDR1 is LGHNA and CDR2 is YSLEER. V was pared by 0 bases and J by 2 bases, with 10 bases between. The CDR3 length is 15 residues. CDR3: CASSQEGQKQETQYF. The CDR3 DNA is TGCGCCAGCAGCCAAGAAGGACAAAAGCAAGAGACCCAGTACTTC.

The rearrangement joins TRBV19 to TRBJ2-3; 7 bases are shared with TRBD1. V dropped 0 bases and J dropped 0; count of bases not matched to a gene: 12. Germline V gene lookup returns CDR1 LNHDA and CDR2 SQIVND (reference sequence). CDR3 length: 19 amino acids. This chain's CDR3 is CASSIDLGRGQLSTDTQYF. CDR3 nucleotide sequence: TGTGCCAGTAGTATAGATTTGGGTAGGGGACAGCTTAGCACAGATACGCAGTATTTT.

The rearrangement joins TRBV30 to TRBJ1-1, with 7 positions matching TRBD1. Trimming cost V 3 bases and J 0 bases; bases outside gene matches: 4. Germline CDR1 GTSNPN, CDR2 SVGIG (reference sequence). There are 14 residues in the CDR3. CDR3 residues: CAWSRGQLNTEAFF. The DNA for the CDR3 is TGTGCCTGGAGCAGGGGACAGTTGAACACTGAAGCTTTCTTT.

The rearrangement uses TRBV18 and TRBJ2-3; 8 nucleotides line up with TRBD2. Germline lookup yields CDR1 KGHSH and CDR2 LQKENI. The CDR3 totals 17 residues. V was clipped by 4 bases and J by 5 bases; unmatched bases: 14. This chain's CDR3 is CASSRNSASGQEDTQYF. The CDR3 DNA sequence: TGTGCCAGCTCACGGAACTCGGCTAGCGGGCAAGAAGATACGCAGTATTTT.

The chain joins TRBV4-2 to TRBJ1-2; 7 bases fit TRBD1. CDR1 and CDR2 (germline): LGHNA, YNFKEQ. The CDR3 has 15 amino acids. V lost 0 bases to trimming and J lost 0 bases; unmatched junction nucleotides: 1. CDR3 region: CASSQEGTANYGYTF. DNA of the CDR3: TGTGCCAGCAGCCAAGAAGGGACAGCTAACTATGGCTACACCTTC.

J is TRBJ2-7 and V is TRBV9, with 9 bases lining up with TRBD2. Losses at the gene ends were 4 bases for V and 0 bases for J; bases not matched to a gene: 8. This CDR3 is built from 16 residues. Germline V lookup: CDR1 SGDLS, CDR2 YYNGEE. The CDR3 DNA reads TGTGCCAGCAGCCCCGCCGCGGGGGGGAGCTCCTACGAGCAGTACTTC. Amino acid sequence: CASSPAAGGSSYEQYF.

The V call is TRBV12-5, the J call TRBJ2-3, with unresolved D. CDR1 and CDR2 from the germline V gene are LGHNT and FRNRAP. The CDR3 length is 12 residues. The V and J ends lost 6 bases and 0 bases respectively, with 4 bases between them. The CDR3 region has the DNA TGTGCTAGTGGCGGGAGCACAGATACGCAGTATTTT. Encoded protein: CASGGSTDTQYF.

The chain joins TRBV5-1 to TRBJ1-1, with 8 bases matching TRBD1. This CDR3 region has 14 residues. Unmatched junction bases numbered 4, after V lost 2 bases and J lost 4 bases. CDR1 SGHRS and CDR2 YFSETQ come from the germline V gene. The CDR3 DNA follows: TGCGCCAGCAGCTTTAACGGACAGGGCACTGAAGCTTTCTTT. This encodes CASSFNGQGTEAFF.

This sequence joins TRBV11-2 and TRBJ2-3, with 8 positions matching TRBD2. J lost 6 bases, V lost 2 bases, and 10 bases had no gene match. CDR1 and CDR2 from the germline V gene are SGHAT and FQNNGV. CDR3 length equals 16 residues. The CDR3 loop is CASSLLVAGGTDTQYF. In DNA form, the CDR3 reads TGTGCCAGCAGCTTACTGGTGGCGGGGGGTACGGATACGCAGTATTTT.

V is TRBV27 and J is TRBJ2-4; the D gene is possibly TRBD2 (6 bases). The germline V gene encodes CDR1 MNHEY and CDR2 SMNVEV (reference sequence). V lost 5 bases and J lost 0, with 14 bases in between. The CDR3 is 16 residues long. CDR3 region: CASSLRDLLAKNIQYF. CDR3 in DNA: TGTGCCAGCAGTCTCCGGGACTTACTAGCCAAAAACATTCAGTACTTC.

The chain uses TRBV6-5 and TRBJ1-6; 7 bases map to TRBD1. The CDR3 spans 14 residues. With 4 bases clipped from V and 9 bases from J, the junction kept 6 bases outside the gene matches. Germline assignment: CDR1 MNHEY and CDR2 SVGAGI. As DNA, the CDR3 is TGTGCCAGCAGTTTCCGACAGGGCGCTTCACCCCTCCACTTT. This codes for CASSFRQGASPLHF.

This clone has just a few counts. This chain joins TRBV2 and TRBJ2-7; D is unclear. The CDR3 consists of 13 residues. V was trimmed by 4 bases and J by 6 bases, leaving 13 bases between them. Germline-derived CDR1 and CDR2 are SNHLY and FYNNEI. The CDR3 sequence: CASSVRSGSEQYF. The CDR3 coding sequence is TGTGCCAGCAGTGTGAGGTCCGGCAGCGAGCAGTACTTC.

The gene calls are TRBV6-5 and TRBJ1-1; TRBD1 might be the D (6 bases). Germline loops: CDR1 MNHEY, CDR2 SVGAGI. V lost 7 bases, J lost 3 bases, and 6 bases lay in between. There are 11 residues in the CDR3. For the CDR3, the DNA is TGTGCCAGCAAGGGGGACACTGAAGCTTTCTTT. This sequence encodes CASKGDTEAFF.

The chain links TRBV29-1 to TRBJ2-2, with D possibly matching TRBD2 (6 bases). Germline lookup yields CDR1 SQVTM and CDR2 ANQGSEA. There are 13 residues in the CDR3. The V and J ends lost 6 bases and 0 bases respectively, with 8 bases between them. The CDR3 is CSVGGPNTGELFF. CDR3 nucleotide sequence: TGCAGCGTCGGGGGACCGAACACCGGGGAGCTGTTTTTT.

The V and J genes are TRBV19 and TRBJ2-7; TRBD2 aligns across 10 bases. The CDR3 contains 17 residues. Losses at the gene ends were 6 bases for V and 2 bases for J; bases not matched to a gene: 13. Germline V gene data show CDR1 as LNHDA and CDR2 as SQIVND (reference sequence). CDR3 in amino acids: CASSSKPSGGRTYEQYF. In DNA form, the CDR3 reads TGTGCCAGTAGCTCGAAGCCTAGCGGGGGCCGAACCTACGAGCAGTACTTC.

This sequence joins TRBV11-2 and TRBJ2-7, with no clear D. The CDR3 has 15 amino acids. V lost 0 bases and J 3 bases, leaving 12 bases between the germline ends. CDR1 is SGHAT, CDR2 FQNNGV, per germline. The CDR3 coding sequence is TGTGCCAGCAGCTTAGATCCGGTCTTGAACTACGAGCAGTACTTC. This translates into CASSLDPVLNYEQYF.

This clone was counted a few times. The rearrangement links TRBV7-9 to TRBJ1-5; TRBD1 might be the D (6 bases). Trimming shortened V by 5 bases and J by 4 bases, and 15 bases separated the two germline ends. The CDR3 extends over 15 amino acids. Germline CDR1 reads SEHNR; CDR2 reads FQNEAQ (reference sequence). The CDR3 region has the DNA TGTGCCAGCAGCCCAACATGGGGGCCAAATCAGCCCCAGCATTTT. This sequence encodes CASSPTWGPNQPQHF.

The V and J genes are TRBV2 and TRBJ1-5; D gene ambiguous. Germline CDR1 reads SNHLY; CDR2 reads FYNNEI. This CDR3 contains 13 residues. V dropped 8 bases and J dropped 1 base, with 9 bases sitting between them. The CDR3: CASVGVSNQPQHF. The CDR3 coding sequence is TGTGCCAGCGTGGGCGTAAGCAATCAGCCCCAGCATTTT. The variable domain in full, with the rest retrieved from reference TRBV2 and TRBJ1-5, is EPEVTQTPSHQVTQMGQEVILRCVPISNHLYFYWYRQILGQKVEFLVSFYNNEISEKSEIFDDQFSVERPDGSNFTLKIRSTKLEDSAMYFCASVGVSNQPQHFGDGTRLSIL.